Detailed here is one T cell receptor (beta chain). Antigen: not known. TCRdb recomputed calls from the 5' RACE reads with MiXCR, one row per CDR3 protein. The profile shows 250,000 to 300,000 distinct CDR3 sequences, about 8.3% of them singletons. Healthy Caucasians supplied all donations. The data stem from a study of identical twins. This CDR3 contains 19 residues. Study findings and constraints: Partial confounding of zero-insertion analyses by invariant MAIT and iNKT cells was possible. Memory repertoires showed no such pattern, whereas abundant cord blood beta clonotypes carried fewer insertions.

These same records also appear under a second study, on yellow fever vaccine responses in identical twins.

Source material: CD8+ T cells sorted from blood. The rearrangement links TRBV21-1 to TRBJ2-1; the table gives TRBD2 as D, unverified against the DNA. TRBV21-1 is annotated as a pseudogene. This clonotype was sampled from a woman aged 18-35 years in good health. The CDR3 sequence: CASEGLAVTKGDDYNEQFF. In nucleotides, the CDR3 is TGTGCCAGCGAGGGACTAGCGGTCACCAAAGGGGATGACTACAATGAGCAGTTCTTC.